This is a list of T cell receptor beta chains from one sample in a study of T cell repertoires in cytomegalovirus infection. A single record per CDR3 protein comes from TCRdb applying MiXCR to the reads. The sample includes some 700,000 distinct CDR3 sequences, about 40% of them seen just once. The specimen was PBMCs. The receptors originated from a human donor in good health (CMV status not recorded). Some clones in this sample may be carry-over from other donors' samples. CDR3s include the opening cysteine and the closing phenylalanine or tryptophan. D genes are given only for firm matches. Part of the rows lack a size; the others show once, few, many or a class for expanded clones.

D	size	V	length	J	DNA	CDR3
TRBD1	NA	TRBV2	14	TRBJ2-7	TGTGCCAGCAGTTACCTGACAGGGAGCAACGAGCAGTACTTC	CASSYLTGSNEQYF
NA	NA	TRBV28	14	TRBJ1-2	TGTGCCAGCGGCGTTGCGGGATCCCTCTATGGCTACACCTTC	CASGVAGSLYGYTF
NA	NA	TRBV6-1	14	TRBJ1-1	TGTGCCAGCAGTGAAGCCGACAGAAATGCTGAAGCTTTCTTT	CASSEADRNAEAFF
NA	NA	TRBV7-3	15	TRBJ1-2	TGTGCCAGCAGCTTAATGGGGGGGGCTAACTATGGCTACACCTTC	CASSLMGGANYGYTF
TRBD2	NA	TRBV6-5	15	TRBJ2-4	TGTGCCAGCAGAAGAACGGGGGGATCACAGAACATTCAGTACTTC	CASRRTGGSQNIQYF
NA	few	TRBV11-2	17	TRBJ2-5	TGTGCCAGCAGCTTAGGAGGATTGGGGGGACCGGGAGAGACCCAGTACTTC	CASSLGGLGGPGETQYF
NA	NA	TRBV5-4	15	TRBJ2-4	TGTGCCAGCAGCCCCGATCAGAACTCGGGGAACATTCAGTACTTC	CASSPDQNSGNIQYF
NA	few	TRBV20-1	15	TRBJ1-5	TGCAGTGCTAGCGGGGTAGAGGGGTACAATCAGCCCCAGCATTTT	CSASGVEGYNQPQHF
TRBD1	NA	TRBV6-6	14	TRBJ1-1	TGTGCCAGCAGCGTCGGACAGGCTAACACTGAAGCTTTCTTT	CASSVGQANTEAFF
TRBD2	NA	TRBV12-3/TRBV12-4	15	TRBJ2-7	TGTGCCAGCAGTCATTATAGCGGGGGGTTCTACGAGCAGTACTTC	CASSHYSGGFYEQYF
NA	few	TRBV5-8	17	TRBJ1-2	TGTGCCAGCAGCTCTCCCCCCACCGGGACGTCTCAATATGGCTACACCTTC	CASSSPPTGTSQYGYTF
TRBD2	NA	TRBV20-1	17	TRBJ2-1	TGCAGTGCTAGAGAAAGGACTAGCGGGGATCTCGCGGGTGAGCAGTTCTTC	CSARERTSGDLAGEQFF
NA	many	TRBV28	14	TRBJ1-4	TGTGCCAGCAGTTGGGGGCGCGATAGTGAAAAACTGTTTTTT	CASSWGRDSEKLFF
TRBD1	few	TRBV28	11	TRBJ1-5	TGTGCCAGCAGTCACAGGGGGCCCCAGCATTTT	CASSHRGPQHF
TRBD1	few	TRBV28	13	TRBJ1-2	TGTGCCAGCAGTTTGGTGACAGGGCATGGCTACACCTTC	CASSLVTGHGYTF
NA	few	TRBV7-9	14	TRBJ1-2	TGTGCCAGCAGCTTAGGGACGGAAAGGCCTTACTACACCTTC	CASSLGTERPYYTF
NA	NA	TRBV15	13	TRBJ1-2	TGTGCCACCAGCAGAGGAGGGACCTATGGCTACACCTTC	CATSRGGTYGYTF
NA	many	TRBV7-2	14	TRBJ2-6	TGTGCCAGCAGCCGGAGCTCTGGGGCCAACGTCCTGACTTTC	CASSRSSGANVLTF
NA	NA	TRBV6-2/TRBV6-3	12	TRBJ1-2	TGTGCCAGCAGTCAAACGGAATATGGCTACACCTTC	CASSQTEYGYTF
NA	few	TRBV12-3/TRBV12-4	14	TRBJ1-2	TGTGCCAGCAGTTTTTGGCAGGGATCGTTGGGCTACACCTTC	CASSFWQGSLGYTF
NA	few	TRBV2	17	TRBJ2-3	TGTGCCAGCAGTGAAGCGGGGCCTACAGGGATGCGCGATACGCAGTATTTT	CASSEAGPTGMRDTQYF
NA	few	TRBV6-6	13	TRBJ1-6	TGTGCCAGCAATGACCCGGGCGGTTCACCCCTCCACTTT	CASNDPGGSPLHF
NA	many	TRBV28	14	TRBJ1-5	TGTGCCAGCAGTTTAGGATTCCTAAATCAGCCCCAGCATTTT	CASSLGFLNQPQHF
TRBD1	NA	TRBV6-1	13	TRBJ1-1	TGTGCCAGCAGACAGGGGGATGACACTGAAGCTTTCTTT	CASRQGDDTEAFF
TRBD2	NA	TRBV28	14	TRBJ2-7	TGTGCCAGCAGTGCTACGGGACTAGTCTACGAGCAGTACTTC	CASSATGLVYEQYF
NA	NA	TRBV29-1	12	TRBJ2-3	TGCAGCGTTGTTAGGGACACAGATACGCAGTATTTT	CSVVRDTDTQYF
TRBD2	NA	TRBV6-5	16	TRBJ2-2	TGTGCCAGCAGTTACTCAACGGGAGGATCCACCGGGGAGCTGTTTTTT	CASSYSTGGSTGELFF
NA	few	TRBV6-1	13	TRBJ1-1	TGTGCCAGCAGTCGGCGTGGGGATTCGGAAGCTTTCTTT	CASSRRGDSEAFF
TRBD1	NA	TRBV10-3	16	TRBJ2-2	TGTGCCATCGCGGGACAGGGGGGAGCTAACACCGGGGAGCTGTTTTTT	CAIAGQGGANTGELFF